What follows are 20 T cell receptor beta chains derived from one specimen sequenced in a study of shared clonotypes between healthy human individuals. TCRdb's copy holds only in-frame clones and misses some; the assay was immunoSEQ multiplex PCR. Of roughly 2.5 million clones in the sample, over 85% were seen once. The material sequenced was naive CD4+ T cells sorted from blood. Subset indicated: CD45RA+ positively selected. Receptors were obtained from a man between 18 and 29 years old in good health.

The V and J genes are TRBV29-1 and TRBJ1-2; D call uncertain. This CDR3 contains 11 residues. Germline V gives CDR1 SQVTM, CDR2 ANQGSEA. The V and J ends lost 3 bases and 5 bases respectively, with 7 bases between them. In DNA form, the CDR3 reads TGCAGCGTTGAGTACAGTTATGGCTACACCTTC. It translates to CSVEYSYGYTF.

V and J are TRBV7-2 and TRBJ2-4; D gene ambiguous. Trimming removed 0 bases from V and 9 bases from J, with 9 bases in between. Germline CDR1 is SGHTA and CDR2 is FQGNSA. The CDR3 totals 13 residues. For the CDR3, the DNA is TGTGCCAGCAGCTTAGCAGGGTCGGGCATTCAGTACTTC. As protein: CASSLAGSGIQYF.

The genes are TRBV7-2 and TRBJ2-7, with 10 bases identical to TRBD2. This CDR3 region has 16 residues. Germline CDR1 reads SGHTA; CDR2 reads FQGNSA. V shed 0 bases and J 4 bases; nucleotides not matched to a gene: 6. This CDR3 reads CASSLAMASGGYEQYF. The CDR3 bases are TGTGCCAGCAGCTTAGCCATGGCTAGCGGGGGTTACGAGCAGTACTTC.

The chain uses TRBV7-9 and TRBJ2-2, with a weak D call TRBD2 (5 bases). The CDR3 has 14 residues. Germline CDR1 and CDR2: SEHNR and FQNEAQ (reference sequence). Between the trimmed V and J ends, which lost 9 bases and 0 bases, there was a span of 11 bases. As DNA, the CDR3 is TGTGCCAGTACCAGCGGAGCGAACACCGGGGAGCTGTTTTTT. Its protein is CASTSGANTGELFF.

The rearrangement uses TRBV28 and TRBJ2-2; no clear D gene. This CDR3 has 14 amino acids. Germline loops: CDR1 MDHEN, CDR2 SYDVKM. Trimming left V 2 bases short and J 6 bases short, with 10 bases between. The CDR3 reads CASSLVQGAGELFF. For the CDR3, the DNA is TGTGCCAGCAGTTTAGTGCAAGGAGCCGGGGAGCTGTTTTTT.

V usage is TRBV25-1 and J usage is TRBJ2-2; perhaps TRBD1 as D (5 bases). The V and J ends lost 6 bases and 6 bases respectively, with 20 bases between them. The CDR3 sequence is 16 residues long. Germline V lookup: CDR1 MGHDK, CDR2 SYGVNS. The CDR3 sequence is CASSLVSGKVPGELFF. CDR3 DNA sequence: TGTGCCAGCAGCCTCGTGTCAGGGAAGGTACCCGGGGAGCTGTTTTTT.

The V gene is TRBV5-4, the J gene TRBJ2-7; 10 bases fit TRBD2. This CDR3 is 15 amino acids long. V dropped 3 bases and J dropped 3; count of bases not matched to a gene: 6. The germline CDR1 and CDR2 sequences are SGHNT and YYREEE (reference sequence). CDR3 protein: CASSSRTSGNYEQYF. The CDR3 region has the DNA TGTGCCAGCAGCTCGAGGACTAGCGGAAACTACGAGCAGTACTTC.

The rearrangement uses TRBV19 and TRBJ1-5; TRBD1 matches 7 bases. CDR3 length equals 17 residues. V was pared by 8 bases and J by 1 base, with 14 bases of the junction left unmatched. The germline CDR1 and CDR2 sequences are LNHDA and SQIVND (reference sequence). The CDR3 DNA reads TGTGCCAGTGCCGCTCAACAGGGGCCGGGGAGCAATCAGCCCCAGCATTTT. Translated: CASAAQQGPGSNQPQHF.

On this clone: Distinct nucleotide sequences in the sample also encode this CDR3. The chain employs TRBV9 and TRBJ2-7; D is uncertain. The germline V gene encodes CDR1 SGDLS and CDR2 YYNGEE. This CDR3 has 13 amino acids. V gave up 0 bases and J gave up 0 bases, with 4 bases separating them. In DNA, the CDR3 is TGTGCCAGCAGCGTAGGAGACTCCTACGAGCAGTACTTC. Translated, it gives CASSVGDSYEQYF.

The chain combines TRBV27 with TRBJ1-1; D unclear. The germline V gene has CDR1 MNHEY and CDR2 SMNVEV (reference sequence). The ends were cut back, 3 bases at V and 5 bases at J, with 13 bases in the middle. CDR3 length: 14 residues. The CDR3 DNA reads as TGTGCCAGCAGTTTTGGGGTAGGAACAACTGAAGCTTTCTTT. This encodes CASSFGVGTTEAFF.

The CDR3 sequence is CASSQAQYQPQHF. CDR3 sequence (DNA): TGTGCCAGCTCACAGGCCCAATATCAGCCCCAGCATTTT. The gene calls are TRBV18 and TRBJ1-5; D gene uncertain. The CDR3 sequence is 13 residues long. V was trimmed by 4 bases and J by 5 bases, leaving 9 bases between them. In germline, CDR1 is KGHSH, CDR2 LQKENI.

V and J are TRBV5-1 and TRBJ1-4; the D gene is possibly TRBD1 (5 bases). The CDR3 contains 18 residues. CDR1 and CDR2 (germline): SGHRS, YFSETQ. V was trimmed by 0 bases and J by 7 bases, leaving 22 bases between them. CDR3 bases: TGCGCCAGCAGCTTGGGGTGGGAGCCCCAAGACAGACGTGAAAAACTGTTTTTT. Encoded protein: CASSLGWEPQDRREKLFF.

The chain has TRBV2 and TRBJ2-7; a possible D gene is TRBD2 (5 bases). The CDR3 runs to 14 residues. V was clipped by 7 bases and J by 1 base, with 14 bases between them. Germline V gene sequence: CDR1 SNHLY, CDR2 FYNNEI. CDR3 in amino acids: CASKNERGSYEQYF. CDR3 nucleotides: TGTGCCAGCAAGAACGAAAGAGGGTCCTACGAGCAGTACTTC.

The chain couples TRBV12-5 to TRBJ2-7; 12 nucleotides match TRBD1. This CDR3 has 16 residues. The V gene end was trimmed by 2 bases and the J gene end by 6 bases; junction bases not matched to a gene: 8. CDR1 is LGHNT, CDR2 FRNRAP, per germline. CDR3: CASGLLGTGGSGEQYF. The CDR3 DNA reads TGTGCTAGTGGTTTGTTGGGGACAGGGGGCTCTGGCGAGCAGTACTTC.

The V gene is TRBV7-3, the J gene TRBJ1-1; D perhaps matches TRBD1 (5 bases). Germline CDR1 and CDR2: SGHTA and FQGTGA. The CDR3 length is 14 residues. Trimming took 4 bases from V and 5 from J, leaving 14 bases between them. This chain's CDR3 is CASSSTGVETEAFF. CDR3 nucleotide sequence: TGTGCCAGCAGCTCAACGGGGGTTGAAACTGAAGCTTTCTTT.

The chain links TRBV27 to TRBJ2-5; 9 bases map to TRBD1. From germline, CDR1 is MNHEY and CDR2 SMNVEV (reference sequence). The CDR3 spans 14 residues. With 6 bases clipped from V and 6 bases from J, the junction kept 8 bases outside the gene matches. The CDR3 loop reads CASRQPGQGQTQYF. The CDR3 DNA reads TGTGCCAGCAGGCAACCGGGACAGGGCCAGACCCAGTACTTC.

The chain couples TRBV11-2 to TRBJ1-1; a possible D gene is TRBD1 (6 bases). Trimming removed 1 base from V and 1 base from J, with 10 bases in between. Looked up from germline, CDR1 is SGHAT and CDR2 is FQNNGV. The CDR3 covers 15 residues. CDR3: CASSLAGTQNTEAFF. DNA of the CDR3: TGTGCCAGCAGCTTAGCTGGGACACAGAACACTGAAGCTTTCTTT.

On this clone: This sample also contains other DNA sequences that code for the same CDR3. The rearrangement links TRBV7-6 to TRBJ2-2; no clear D. The length of the CDR3 is 12 residues. The germline CDR1 and CDR2 sequences are SGHVS and FNYEAQ. Deletions cut 5 bases from V and 4 bases from J, with 5 bases between. This CDR3 is CASSLVTGELFF. The CDR3 DNA is TGTGCCAGCAGCCTAGTCACCGGGGAGCTGTTTTTT.

V and J are TRBV5-1 and TRBJ2-3; the D is unclear. The CDR3 contains 12 residues. Between the trimmed V and J ends, which lost 8 bases and 3 bases, there was a span of 10 bases. Germline CDR1 and CDR2: SGHRS and YFSETQ. In DNA form, the CDR3 reads TGCGCCAGTGCCCGCGAAACAGATACGCAGTATTTT. Its protein is CASARETDTQYF. The complete variable domain, with remaining parts taken from reference TRBV5-1 and TRBJ2-3, reads KAGVTQTPRYLIKTRGQQVTLSCSPISGHRSVSWYQQTPGQGLQFLFEYFSETQRNKGNFPGRFSGRQFSNSRSEMNVSTLELGDSALYLCASARETDTQYFGPGTRLTVL.

V and J are TRBV18 and TRBJ2-1; 8 bases align to TRBD2. The CDR3 runs 13 residues. Per germline, CDR1 KGHSH and CDR2 LQKENI. Trimming took 3 bases from V and 9 from J; bases not matched to a gene: 4. The chain's CDR3 is CASSPVGGVEQFF. Here the CDR3 DNA reads TGTGCCAGCTCACCGGTCGGGGGGGTTGAGCAGTTCTTC.